This TCR beta chain is drawn from a study of blood T cell repertoires in COVID-19. Study in general: COVID-19 samples collected from the United States, Italy and Spain covered acute and convalescent phases. T cells, B-cell-depleted T cells, or PBMCs supplied cDNA or gDNA.

Profiling relied on immunoSEQ multiplex PCR, and the TCRdb table lists in-frame clones only, not all of them. Altogether some 200,000 clones are present, around 84% being singletons, with the ten largest covering more than 14%. Seattle's enrolled individuals joined amid active infection and were then monitored longitudinally. The trim removed 4 bases at V and 5 bases at J, leaving 5 bases unmatched. Germline V gives CDR1 SGHDN, CDR2 FVKESK. The CDR3 contains 16 residues. This chain joins TRBV14 and TRBJ2-2; 12 bases are shared with TRBD1. Sequenced material: peripheral blood. This clonotype was sampled from a woman in her seventies with COVID-19, enrolled during active disease. The CDR3 loop reads CASSRGQGAGTGELFF. The CDR3 DNA reads as TGTGCCAGCAGCCGGGGACAGGGGGCAGGTACCGGGGAGCTGTTTTTT.